These 14 T cell receptor beta chains were sequenced from one sample in a study of spatial heterogeneity in lung cancer. Study observations and caveats: Expanded intratumoral alpha and beta TCR counts tracked tumor mutation counts.

Their antigen targets remain unknown. TCRdb reprocessed the 5' RACE reads with MiXCR, giving one entry per CDR3 protein. The table lists 12,000 or so distinct CDR3 sequences, under 6% of them singletons. Time point defined: sample taken at primary tumor resection. The sample here was lung tumor tissue, taken at surgery. These receptors were collected from a male donor with early-stage non-small cell lung cancer.

This clonotype has at least ten counts. The chain combines TRBV7-2 with TRBJ1-2; 8 bases align to TRBD1. Germline assignment: CDR1 SGHTA and CDR2 FQGNSA. This CDR3 has 14 residues. The trim removed 4 bases at V and 9 bases at J, leaving 10 bases unmatched. CDR3: CASSSSPGTGRYTF. For the CDR3, the DNA is TGTGCCAGCAGCTCTAGCCCTGGGACAGGTCGCTACACCTTC. The full variable domain, completed using reference TRBV7-2 and TRBJ1-2, is GAGVSQSPSNKVTEKGKDVELRCDPISGHTALYWYRQSLGQGLEFLIYFQGNSAPDKSGLPSDRFSAERTGGSVSTLTIQRTQQEDSAVYLCASSSSPGTGRYTFGSGTRLTVV.

Many counts were recorded for this clonotype. The chain joins TRBV20-1 to TRBJ1-2, with D perhaps TRBD1 (5 bases). Germline CDR1 reads DFQATT; CDR2 reads SNEGSKA (reference sequence). V lost 0 bases to trimming and J lost 4 bases, with 15 bases between them. The CDR3 is 15 residues long. The CDR3 loop is CSAREGQVFSYGYTF. CDR3 DNA: TGCAGTGCTAGAGAGGGGCAGGTCTTTAGCTATGGCTACACCTTC.

This clonotype has at least ten counts. The V and J genes are TRBV3-1 and TRBJ2-7, with a weak D call TRBD2 (6 bases). CDR1 and CDR2 (germline): LGHDT, YNNKEL (reference sequence). This CDR3 spans 14 amino acids. Trimming removed 0 bases from V and 6 bases from J, with 12 bases in between. The CDR3 DNA follows: TGTGCCAGCAGCCAAGACAGGGACTTGGTCGAGCAGTACTTC. This gives the protein CASSQDRDLVEQYF.

This clonotype was recorded at least ten times. The chain is built from TRBV4-1 and TRBJ2-1; the match to TRBD2 covers 7 bases. This CDR3 spans 14 amino acids. Germline CDR1 and CDR2: MGHRA and YSYEKL. After removal of 4 bases from V and 4 bases from J, the junction contained 4 bases not matched to a gene. CDR3 in DNA: TGCGCCAGCAGCCGCAGCGGGGTATACAATGAGCAGTTCTTC. Its protein product is CASSRSGVYNEQFF.

The rearrangement joins TRBV29-1 to TRBJ2-7; 7 bases match TRBD2. J lost 2 bases, V lost 6 bases, and 10 bases had no gene match. The V gene's germline CDR1 is SQVTM and CDR2 ANQGSEA. CDR3 size: 14 residues. The CDR3 region has the DNA TGCAGCGTCGCGCGTCGGGGGGTAACCTACGAGCAGTACTTC. Translating gives CSVARRGVTYEQYF.

This chain connects TRBV5-1 to TRBJ2-3, with 8 bases identical to TRBD2. The CDR3 totals 16 residues. Trimming removed 3 bases from V and 5 bases from J; junction bases left unmatched: 11. The germline V gene encodes CDR1 SGHRS and CDR2 YFSETQ. The CDR3: CASSSEGRGEIDTQYF. Here the CDR3 DNA reads TGCGCCAGCAGCTCCGAGGGGCGGGGGGAAATAGATACGCAGTATTTT.

This sequence joins TRBV7-2 and TRBJ1-4, with D hard to call. V lost 3 bases to trimming and J lost 3 bases, with 8 bases between them. The CDR3 length is 14 residues. Germline V gene sequence: CDR1 SGHTA, CDR2 FQGNSA. This CDR3 is CASSLGAANEKLFF. CDR3 nucleotide sequence: TGTGCCAGCAGCTTGGGCGCCGCTAATGAAAAACTGTTTTTT.

At least ten counts were recorded for this clonotype. The chain combines TRBV4-2 with TRBJ1-1; D is uncertain. V dropped 6 bases and J dropped 0 bases, with 5 bases sitting between them. This CDR3 contains 12 residues. CDR1 and CDR2 from the germline V gene are LGHNA and YNFKEQ. The CDR3 sequence: CASSQMNTEAFF. The CDR3 region has the DNA TGTGCCAGCAGTCAGATGAACACTGAAGCTTTCTTT.

This clonotype was seen ten or more times. CDR3 sequence: CASSFEGLVGELFF. The CDR3 bases are TGTGCCAGCAGCTTCGAGGGGTTAGTCGGGGAGCTGTTTTTT. The V call is TRBV7-9, the J call TRBJ2-2; D is tentatively TRBD1 or TRBD2 (5 bases each). The V gene's germline CDR1 is SEHNR and CDR2 FQNEAQ (reference sequence). The V end was cut by 3 bases, the J end by 7 bases, with 12 bases between. CDR3 length: 14 residues.

The V and J genes are TRBV5-1 and TRBJ2-5, with no clear D. The CDR3 is 14 amino acids. V gave up 3 bases and J gave up 5 bases, with 14 bases separating them. Germline loops: CDR1 SGHRS, CDR2 YFSETQ. The CDR3 reads CASSSVRGAETQYF. DNA for the CDR3: TGCGCCAGCAGCTCCGTTCGCGGTGCGGAGACCCAGTACTTC. Drawing the rest from reference TRBV5-1 and TRBJ2-5, the complete variable domain is KAGVTQTPRYLIKTRGQQVTLSCSPISGHRSVSWYQQTPGQGLQFLFEYFSETQRNKGNFPGRFSGRQFSNSRSEMNVSTLELGDSALYLCASSSVRGAETQYFGPGTRLLVL.

This clonotype was found many times. This rearrangement joins TRBV7-2 to TRBJ1-1; D unclear. V gave up 3 bases and J gave up 7 bases, with 9 bases separating them. Germline CDR1 reads SGHTA; CDR2 reads FQGNSA. This CDR3 spans 12 amino acids. The CDR3 loop is CASSFIDDEAFF. CDR3 coding DNA: TGTGCCAGCAGCTTTATTGACGATGAAGCTTTCTTT.

CDR3 in DNA: TGCAGCGTTGAAGGCAGGGACTACGAGCAGTACTTC. Residues: CSVEGRDYEQYF. The genes are TRBV29-1 and TRBJ2-7; a possible D gene is TRBD1 (5 bases). Trimming cost V 1 base and J 3 bases, with 7 bases left between them. Germline CDR1 SQVTM, CDR2 ANQGSEA. CDR3 length: 12 amino acids.

At least ten counts were recorded for this clonotype. The rearrangement joins TRBV7-6 to TRBJ2-5, with D unclear. Trimming shortened V by 5 bases and J by 1 base, and 14 bases separated the two germline ends. There are 15 residues in the CDR3. Germline values: CDR1 SGHVS, CDR2 FNYEAQ. The chain's CDR3 is CASSPSQGFQETQYF. For the CDR3, the DNA is TGTGCCAGCAGCCCCTCCCAAGGGTTCCAAGAGACCCAGTACTTC.

This clonotype showed up many times. This chain uses TRBV7-2 with TRBJ2-3; 8 bases fit TRBD1. J gave up 3 bases and V 5 bases, and 4 bases lay outside the gene matches. The CDR3 is 14 residues long. CDR1 and CDR2 (germline): SGHTA, FQGNSA. In nucleotides, the CDR3 is TGTGCCAGCAGCAGGACAGGGCCGACAGATACGCAGTATTTT. Its translation: CASSRTGPTDTQYF.